These T cell receptor beta chains were read from a single sample in a study of Ad26.COV2.S vaccination and SARS-CoV-2 variants. Using immunoSEQ multiplex PCR, the repertoire was profiled, and TCRdb retains in-frame clones only, with some absent. The profile covers some 340,000 clones, with around four fifths appearing a single time and about 2.1% taken by the ten largest. Sequencing was performed on peripheral blood, taken in a trial of Ad26.COV2.S vaccine versus placebo. Receptors were obtained from a person between 18 and 65 years old who received the Ad26.COV2.S COVID-19 vaccine or a placebo. Each CDR3 is given without its conserved first and last residue. The order of the fields is J gene, V gene, CDR3 protein.

J: TRBJ2-5; V: TRBV11-3; CDR3: ASSSGRGGAWETQY
J: TRBJ2-1; V: TRBV5-4; CDR3: ASSLGGGYNEQF
J: TRBJ2-2; V: TRBV5-1; CDR3: ASSLGPSGGGELF
J: TRBJ2-2; V: TRBV5-1; CDR3: ASSLQASGGMNTGELF
J: TRBJ1-6; V: TRBV7-2; CDR3: ASSLAGGTGSNSPLH
J: TRBJ2-5; V: TRBV7-9; CDR3: ASSFSPGTGKETQY
J: TRBJ2-1; V: TRBV7-8; CDR3: ASSQAGGEQF
J: TRBJ1-1; V: TRBV7-2; CDR3: ASSAQGANTEAF
J: TRBJ2-2; V: TRBV5-5; CDR3: ASSHDSHPLGSGELF
J: TRBJ2-1; V: TRBV5-1; CDR3: ASSLLTTGNEQF
J: TRBJ2-5; V: TRBV7-9; CDR3: ASSLGLAASGYQETQY
J: TRBJ1-5; V: TRBV2; CDR3: ASSASNQPQH
J: TRBJ2-7; V: TRBV27; CDR3: ASSPGQTYEQY
J: TRBJ2-3; V: TRBV18; CDR3: ASSPPSTDTQY
J: TRBJ2-1; V: TRBV4-2; CDR3: ASSQIVAGRYNEQF
J: TRBJ2-7; V: TRBV9; CDR3: ASSVGSTQSYEQY